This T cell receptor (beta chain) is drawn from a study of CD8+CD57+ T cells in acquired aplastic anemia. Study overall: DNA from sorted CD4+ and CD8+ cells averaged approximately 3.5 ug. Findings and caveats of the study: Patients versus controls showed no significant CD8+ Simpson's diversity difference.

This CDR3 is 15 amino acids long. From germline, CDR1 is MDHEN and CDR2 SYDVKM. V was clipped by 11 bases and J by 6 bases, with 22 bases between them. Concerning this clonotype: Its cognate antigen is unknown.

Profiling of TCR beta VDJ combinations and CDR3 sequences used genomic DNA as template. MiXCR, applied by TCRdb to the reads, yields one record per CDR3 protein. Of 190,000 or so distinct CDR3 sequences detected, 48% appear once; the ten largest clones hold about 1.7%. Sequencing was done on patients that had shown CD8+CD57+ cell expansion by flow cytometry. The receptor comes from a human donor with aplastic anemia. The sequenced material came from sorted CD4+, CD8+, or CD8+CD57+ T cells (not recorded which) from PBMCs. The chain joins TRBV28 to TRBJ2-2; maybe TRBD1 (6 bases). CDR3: CAGTPGDLQAGELFF. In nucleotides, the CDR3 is TGTGCCGGCACCCCAGGGGACCTCCAGGCCGGGGAGCTGTTTTTT.